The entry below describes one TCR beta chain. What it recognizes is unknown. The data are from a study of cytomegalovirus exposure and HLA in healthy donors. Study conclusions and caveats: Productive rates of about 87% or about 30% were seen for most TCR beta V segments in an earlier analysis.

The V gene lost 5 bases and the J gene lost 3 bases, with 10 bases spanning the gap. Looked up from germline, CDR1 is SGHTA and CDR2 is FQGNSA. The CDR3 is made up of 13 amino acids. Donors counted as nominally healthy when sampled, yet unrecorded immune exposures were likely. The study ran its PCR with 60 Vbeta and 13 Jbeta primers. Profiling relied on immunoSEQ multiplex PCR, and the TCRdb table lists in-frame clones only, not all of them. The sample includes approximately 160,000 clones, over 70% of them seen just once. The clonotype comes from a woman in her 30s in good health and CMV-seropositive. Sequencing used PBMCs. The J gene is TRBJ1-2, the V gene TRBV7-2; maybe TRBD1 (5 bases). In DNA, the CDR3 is TGTGCCAGCAGCCCGGGGGTTCACTATGGCTACACCTTC. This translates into CASSPGVHYGYTF.